The entry below gives a single T cell receptor beta chain sequence along with its context. Its antigen is not identified. Germline CDR1 LGHNA, CDR2 YNFKEQ. This CDR3 comprises 16 residues. V was pared by 0 bases and J by 0 bases, with 6 bases between. The data are from a study of cytomegalovirus exposure and HLA in healthy donors. Study-level points and caveats: In an earlier analysis, most TCR beta V segments were productive about 87% or about 30% of the time.

13 Jbeta primers and 60 Vbeta primers were used for the PCR. Authors' methods: Some 80 million unique TCR beta chains, 9 million to 12 million shared, were counted in a later analysis. Data came from immunoSEQ multiplex PCR; TCRdb stores just in-frame clones and leaves some out. V and J calls and clone size come straight from that table; D and trimming were deduced from the DNA. The sample includes 150,000 or so clones, roughly 76% of them seen just once. Input material: PBMCs. This receptor was identified in a female donor in good health and CMV-seronegative. The chain joins TRBV4-2 to TRBJ2-6, with D possibly matching TRBD2 (5 bases). CDR3: CASSQDSASGANVLTF. CDR3 DNA: TGTGCCAGCAGCCAAGATAGCGCCTCTGGGGCCAACGTCCTGACTTTC.